Listed here are 15 T cell receptor beta chains from one sample, sequenced in a study of T cells in Graves' hyperthyroidism and ophthalmopathy. Researchers took RNA transcripts and amplified the TCR beta CDR3 regions from them. Researchers ran a first-round RT-PCR on the TCR CDR3 using the HTBI primer set. TCRdb called the multiplex PCR reads again in MiXCR, with one record for every CDR3 protein. The data contain a few hundred thousand distinct CDR3 sequences, about 16% of them seen just once; the ten biggest clones take up around 3.5%. The sequencing input was blood. These receptor sequences come from a woman aged 40 to 49 with Graves' ophthalmopathy.

Many counts were recorded for this clonotype. The chain carries TRBV27 and TRBJ2-1; D assignment may be TRBD1 or TRBD2 (7 bases each). Deletions cut 6 bases from V and 7 bases from J, with 31 bases between. The CDR3 extends over 19 amino acids. Germline loops: CDR1 MNHEY, CDR2 SMNVEV (reference sequence). This chain's CDR3 is CASSLEGAIAGLQGNEQFF. The CDR3 coding sequence is TGTGCCAGCAGCCTAGAGGGGGCTATTGCGGGACTACAAGGGAATGAGCAGTTCTTC.

The chain is built from TRBV18 and TRBJ1-2; 8 bases agree with TRBD1. This CDR3 is built from 15 residues. After removal of 1 base from V and 5 bases from J, the junction contained 6 bases not matched to a gene. In germline, CDR1 is KGHSH, CDR2 LQKENI. CDR3 sequence: CASSPLQGADYGYTF. As DNA, the CDR3 is TGTGCCAGCTCACCACTTCAGGGGGCGGATTATGGCTACACCTTC.

This clonotype was counted a few times. CDR3 in DNA: TGTGCCAGCAGCCCGACCGATTACCCTGAAGCTTTCTTT. Its translation is CASSPTDYPEAFF. V is TRBV28 and J is TRBJ1-1; D not resolved. From germline, CDR1 is MDHEN and CDR2 SYDVKM. Trimming shortened V by 6 bases and J by 6 bases, and 14 bases separated the two germline ends. The CDR3 totals 13 residues.

This clonotype was seen ten or more times. This sequence joins TRBV20-1 and TRBJ2-3, with 11 bases lining up with TRBD2. Trimming at V came to 3 bases and at J to 3 bases, leaving 14 bases not matched to a gene. This CDR3 has 18 residues. Germline CDR1 DFQATT, CDR2 SNEGSKA (reference sequence). CDR3 protein: CSASPVALAGAVTDTQYF. CDR3 nucleotides: TGCAGTGCTAGCCCGGTGGCACTAGCGGGAGCGGTAACAGATACGCAGTATTTT.

The chain is built from TRBV27 and TRBJ1-5; perhaps TRBD1 as D (5 bases). The CDR3 contains 17 residues. The V gene lost 5 bases and the J gene lost 5 bases, with 22 bases spanning the gap. Germline-derived CDR1 and CDR2 are MNHEY and SMNVEV (reference sequence). This CDR3 is CASSPTREVFRDQPQHF. Here the CDR3 DNA reads TGTGCCAGCAGTCCCACAAGGGAGGTTTTCAGGGATCAGCCCCAGCATTTT.

This clonotype occurred many times. This rearrangement joins TRBV11-2 to TRBJ2-5; 7 bases agree with TRBD1. Germline CDR1 SGHAT, CDR2 FQNNGV. CDR3 length equals 13 residues. J was trimmed by 5 bases and V by 2 bases; bases with no gene match: 2. CDR3 in amino acids: CASSLIQGETQYF. The CDR3 region has the DNA TGTGCCAGCAGCTTAATACAGGGGGAGACCCAGTACTTC.

The sample holds many counts of this clonotype. The chain carries TRBV20-1 and TRBJ2-3; 8 bases are a match to TRBD2. The germline V gene has CDR1 DFQATT and CDR2 SNEGSKA (reference sequence). The CDR3 has 15 residues. J lost 9 bases, V lost 4 bases, and 15 bases had no gene match. CDR3 in amino acids: CSANLRWAGGETQYF. CDR3 nucleotides: TGCAGTGCTAACTTGAGGTGGGCGGGGGGAGAGACGCAGTATTTT.

This clonotype was seen ten or more times. The V call is TRBV28, the J call TRBJ1-2, with D possibly matching TRBD1 (6 bases). The V gene's germline CDR1 is MDHEN and CDR2 SYDVKM. CDR3 length: 15 amino acids. Trimming left V 1 base short and J 7 bases short, with 16 bases between. The CDR3 sequence is CASSLSGQSELGYTF. As DNA, the CDR3 is TGTGCCAGCAGTTTATCCGGACAGAGTGAGCTTGGCTACACCTTC.

This clonotype turned up a few times. J is TRBJ1-4 and V is TRBV5-5; possible D gene TRBD1, 5 bases. In germline, CDR1 is SGHKS, CDR2 YYEKEE (reference sequence). This CDR3 spans 15 amino acids. The V end lost 5 bases, the J end lost 5 bases, and 16 bases lay between the germline ends. This CDR3 is CASSWGPTNNEKLFF. The CDR3 DNA reads TGTGCCAGCAGTTGGGGACCGACTAACAATGAAAAACTGTTTTTT.

This clonotype was recorded many times. J is TRBJ2-1 and V is TRBV7-2, with D uncertain. Trimming took off 1 base at V and 6 bases at J, with 10 bases between the two ends. The CDR3 is made up of 14 amino acids. Germline loops: CDR1 SGHTA, CDR2 FQGNSA. The CDR3 nucleotides read TGTGCCAGCAGCTTAGGAGGCGGAACCAATGAGCAGTTCTTC. It translates to CASSLGGGTNEQFF.

The table lists this clonotype with many counts. The J gene is TRBJ1-4, the V gene TRBV18; D gene ambiguous. The CDR3 is 13 residues long. V was shortened by 3 bases and J by 6 bases, with 8 bases between the two germline ends. The germline V gene has CDR1 KGHSH and CDR2 LQKENI. The DNA for the CDR3 is TGTGCCAGCTCACCTCAGAGGGATGAAAAACTGTTTTTT. This sequence encodes CASSPQRDEKLFF.

The sample holds many counts of this clonotype. The genes are TRBV2 and TRBJ2-1, with D unresolved. The V and J ends lost 6 bases and 7 bases respectively, with 10 bases between them. Germline lookup yields CDR1 SNHLY and CDR2 FYNNEI. The CDR3 runs to 12 residues. CDR3 nucleotide sequence: TGTGCCAGCAGACTTTCGGTTAATGAGCAGTTCTTC. Translation gives CASRLSVNEQFF.

A note on this clonotype: This sequence may be a read error, since a much larger clone differs from it by one base. The chain combines TRBV6-1 with TRBJ2-3, with 11 bases fitting TRBD2. CDR1 is MNHNS and CDR2 is SASEGT in the germline V gene. CDR3 length: 14 amino acids. The chain's CDR3 is CASNSGGATGTQYF. The CDR3 bases are TGTGCCAGCAATAGCGGGGGGGCTACAGGTACGCAGTATTTT.

This chain connects TRBV19 to TRBJ1-5; D is unresolved. Germline loops: CDR1 LNHDA, CDR2 SQIVND (reference sequence). V gave up 10 bases and J gave up 3 bases, with 16 bases separating them. The CDR3 contains 14 residues. CDR3 nucleotides: TGTGCCACGGCTACACGGGAGTTCAATCAGCCCCAGCATTTT. The encoded protein is CATATREFNQPQHF. The full variable domain, rest sourced from reference TRBV19 and TRBJ1-5, is DGGITQSPKYLFRKEGQNVTLSCEQNLNHDAMYWYRQDPGQGLRLIYYSQIVNDFQKGDIAEGYSVSREKKESFPLTVTSAQKNPTAFYLCATATREFNQPQHFGDGTRLSIL.

As to this clonotype: A much larger clone lies one base from this, so it may be a read error. The chain combines TRBV5-1 with TRBJ1-1; D remains unclear. Trimming cost V 3 bases and J 0 bases, with 9 bases left between them. This CDR3 has 14 amino acids. CDR1 and CDR2 (germline): SGHRS, YFSETQ. The CDR3 loop is CASSWEVVNTEAFF. The CDR3 region has the DNA TGCGCCAGCAGCTGGGAGGTCGTGAACACTGAAGCTTTCTTT.